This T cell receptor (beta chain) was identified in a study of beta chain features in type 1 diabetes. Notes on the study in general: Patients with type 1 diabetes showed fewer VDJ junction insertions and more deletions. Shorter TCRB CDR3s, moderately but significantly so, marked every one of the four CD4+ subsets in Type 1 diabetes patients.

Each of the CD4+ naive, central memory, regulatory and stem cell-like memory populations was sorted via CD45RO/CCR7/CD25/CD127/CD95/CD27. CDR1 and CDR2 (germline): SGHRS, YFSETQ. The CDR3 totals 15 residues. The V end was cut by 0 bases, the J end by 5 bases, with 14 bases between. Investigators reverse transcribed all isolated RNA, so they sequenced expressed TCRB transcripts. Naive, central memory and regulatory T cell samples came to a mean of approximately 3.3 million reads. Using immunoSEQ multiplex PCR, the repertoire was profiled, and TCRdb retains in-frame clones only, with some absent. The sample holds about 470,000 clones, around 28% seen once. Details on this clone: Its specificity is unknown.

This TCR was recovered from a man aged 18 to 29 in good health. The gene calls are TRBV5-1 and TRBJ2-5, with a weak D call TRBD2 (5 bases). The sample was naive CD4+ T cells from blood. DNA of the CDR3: TGCGCCAGCAGCTTGGACCTTAGGCCGGGGGAGACCCAGTACTTC. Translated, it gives CASSLDLRPGETQYF.